This TCR beta chain was recorded in a study of T cells in Graves' hyperthyroidism and ophthalmopathy. A lack of ophthalmopathy progression within 18 months defined stable Graves' hyperthyroidism. The hyperthyroidism patients had all been newly diagnosed, and their disease duration was under 2 months. Their ages ranged from 18 to 65 years. Whole-study results and caveats: Ophthalmopathy, which appeared later, was predicted by the model a median approximately six months before onset. Most thyroid clonotypes expanded above 0.001 appeared in blood too.

This clonotype was seen ten or more times. Its target is unknown. This CDR3 comprises 14 residues. Between the trimmed V and J ends, which lost 5 bases and 5 bases, there was a span of 15 bases. Germline V gives CDR1 MNHNS, CDR2 SASEGT. RNA transcripts gave rise to amplified TCR beta CDR3 regions. HTBI primers were the set used in a first-round RT-PCR of the TCR CDR3. TCRdb reprocessed the multiplex PCR reads with MiXCR, giving one entry per CDR3 protein. Among around 440,000 distinct CDR3 sequences listed, approximately 14% were seen once. The sequence was obtained from a young woman with Graves' hyperthyroidism. The chain carries TRBV6-1 and TRBJ2-5; perhaps TRBD1 as D (5 bases). Sequencing was carried out using blood. The CDR3: CASSKHRFGETQYF. CDR3 nucleotides: TGTGCCAGCAGTAAGCACAGGTTCGGCGAGACCCAGTACTTC.